The 17 T cell receptor beta chains presented below share a single source sample, sequenced in a study of blood T cell repertoires in COVID-19. Assay: immunoSEQ multiplex PCR; the TCRdb copy retains only in-frame clones and omits some. Here the sample spans 70,000 to 90,000 clones, about four fifths being singletons. Sequenced: peripheral blood. The receptors stem from a human donor in a cohort sampled during active COVID-19.

V is TRBV19 and J is TRBJ2-5, with D possibly matching TRBD2 (5 bases). CDR3 length: 15 amino acids. Germline-derived CDR1 and CDR2 are LNHDA and SQIVND (reference sequence). The V and J ends lost 0 bases and 5 bases respectively, with 13 bases between them. The CDR3 sequence is CASSIDSGDGETQYF. The CDR3 DNA reads TGTGCCAGTAGTATAGATTCCGGGGATGGGGAGACCCAGTACTTC.

The rearrangement links TRBV19 to TRBJ2-3; 9 nucleotides align to TRBD1. CDR3 length: 15 amino acids. V gave up 5 bases and J gave up 6 bases; unmatched junction bases: 9. CDR1 is LNHDA and CDR2 is SQIVND in the germline V gene (reference sequence). CDR3 DNA sequence: TGTGCCAGTAGTCTAGGAGGACAGGGGAGGGATACGCAGTATTTT. Its protein is CASSLGGQGRDTQYF.

The chain couples TRBV30 to TRBJ2-6, with 12 bases identical to TRBD1. Germline V gene data show CDR1 as GTSNPN and CDR2 as SVGIG (reference sequence). The V segment lost 5 bases and the J segment 0 bases; nucleotides outside the gene matches: 8. This CDR3 is built from 18 residues. CDR3 loop: CAWGKGQGARSGANVLTF. The CDR3 DNA follows: TGTGCCTGGGGGAAGGGACAGGGGGCGCGCTCTGGGGCCAACGTCCTGACTTTC. The full variable domain, rest sourced from reference TRBV30 and TRBJ2-6, is SQTIHQWPATLVQPVGSPLSLECTVEGTSNPNLYWYRQAAGRGLQLLFYSVGIGQISSEVPQNLSASRPQDRQFILSSKKLLLSDSGFYLCAWGKGQGARSGANVLTFGAGSRLTVL.

This clone was seen at least ten times. The chain recombines TRBV6-1 with TRBJ2-2; tentatively, D is TRBD1 (6 bases). The CDR3 runs to 17 residues. Germline-derived CDR1 and CDR2 are MNHNS and SASEGT. Between the trimmed V and J ends, which lost 3 bases and 0 bases, there was a span of 14 bases. The CDR3 nucleotides are TGTGCCAGCAGTGATCTTGGACAGCGATCGAACACCGGGGAGCTGTTTTTT. Translation: CASSDLGQRSNTGELFF.

The sample holds one count of this clone. For the CDR3, the DNA is TGTGCCAGCTCAGCGGCGGGTACCACAGATACGCAGTATTTT. This gives the protein CASSAAGTTDTQYF. The V and J genes are TRBV18 and TRBJ2-3; a possible D gene is TRBD2 (5 bases). Per germline, CDR1 KGHSH and CDR2 LQKENI. The V gene lost 5 bases and the J gene lost 2 bases, with 11 bases spanning the gap. The CDR3 has 14 residues.

The chain combines TRBV29-1 with TRBJ2-5; weak D call: TRBD1 (5 bases). V was shortened by 6 bases and J by 4 bases, with 24 bases between the two germline ends. The length of the CDR3 is 16 residues. Germline CDR1 SQVTM, CDR2 ANQGSEA. The CDR3 spells CSVDGPQGPSRETQYF. The DNA of the CDR3 is TGCAGCGTCGACGGGCCCCAGGGCCCCTCGCGAGAGACCCAGTACTTC.

For the CDR3, the DNA is TGCGCCAGCAGCTCCCAGGCGGGGGAAAACATTCAGTACTTC. Protein product: CASSSQAGENIQYF. V usage is TRBV5-1 and J usage is TRBJ2-4; 7 bases are a match to TRBD2. This CDR3 is 14 amino acids long. Germline V gives CDR1 SGHRS, CDR2 YFSETQ. Trimming took 3 bases from V and 5 from J; bases not matched to a gene: 5.

J is TRBJ1-5 and V is TRBV28; 7 bases match TRBD1. The CDR3 covers 14 residues. Germline CDR1 and CDR2: MDHEN and SYDVKM. The V segment lost 4 bases and the J segment 7 bases; nucleotides outside the gene matches: 7. This CDR3 is CASSYQGGGQPQHF. Written as DNA, the CDR3 is TGTGCCAGCAGTTATCAGGGGGGAGGACAGCCCCAGCATTTT.

V gene TRBV19 combines with J gene TRBJ2-1; TRBD2 agrees at 10 bases. Germline-derived CDR1 and CDR2 are LNHDA and SQIVND (reference sequence). V lost 1 base and J lost 4; bases outside the gene matches: 4. The CDR3 spans 16 residues. CDR3: CASSIATAGGYNEQFF. The CDR3 DNA reads TGTGCCAGTAGTATAGCCACAGCGGGAGGGTACAATGAGCAGTTCTTC.

CDR3 protein: CASSLAFTSGIEETQYF. In DNA, the CDR3 is TGCGCCAGCAGCTTGGCCTTCACTAGCGGGATCGAAGAGACCCAGTACTTC. V gene TRBV5-1 combines with J gene TRBJ2-5, with TRBD2 matching 10 bases. The CDR3 loop spans 17 amino acids. J was trimmed by 3 bases and V by 0 bases; bases with no gene match: 8. CDR1 is SGHRS and CDR2 is YFSETQ in the germline V gene.

This rearrangement joins TRBV24-1 to TRBJ2-2; D is perhaps TRBD2 (5 bases). Trimming pared 1 base from V and 5 bases from J, leaving 10 bases between. The CDR3 consists of 15 residues. Germline V lookup: CDR1 KGHDR, CDR2 SFDVKD. DNA of the CDR3: TGTGCCACCAGTGATTTACATGAGCGGACCGGGGAGCTGTTTTTT. It encodes CATSDLHERTGELFF.

This clone appeared a single time. The gene calls are TRBV3-1 (or the pseudogene TRBV3-2) and TRBJ1-4; 7 bases agree with TRBD1. The CDR3 is 13 amino acids. The V gene's germline CDR1 is LGHDT and CDR2 YNNKEL (reference sequence). The J segment lost 2 bases and the V segment lost 8 bases, leaving 2 bases of the junction unmatched. The DNA for the CDR3 is TGTGCCAGCCTGGGACAGACTAATGAAAAACTGTTTTTT. Translating gives CASLGQTNEKLFF.

This rearrangement joins TRBV4-1 to TRBJ2-1, with TRBD2 matching 10 bases. The CDR3 has 17 amino acids. CDR1 and CDR2 from the germline V gene are MGHRA and YSYEKL. With V trimmed by 4 bases and J by 5 bases, 11 bases remained unmatched. CDR3 sequence: CASSPRPSGRADNEQFF. CDR3 bases: TGCGCCAGCAGCCCTCGCCCCAGCGGGAGGGCCGACAATGAGCAGTTCTTC.

This clone was recorded a few times. This CDR3 reads CASSLQGAGSPLHF. CDR3 nucleotide sequence: TGTGCCAGCAGCTTACAGGGGGCAGGGTCACCCCTCCACTTT. The J gene is TRBJ1-6, the V gene TRBV7-9; 8 bases fit TRBD1. From germline, CDR1 is SEHNR and CDR2 FQNEAQ (reference sequence). The CDR3 sequence is 14 residues long. Unmatched junction bases numbered 4, after V lost 2 bases and J lost 10 bases.

This clone was seen a handful of times. This chain uses TRBV29-1 with TRBJ2-5; D is perhaps TRBD1 (6 bases). The length of the CDR3 is 14 residues. V was shortened by 4 bases and J by 5 bases, with 17 bases between the two germline ends. CDR1 and CDR2 (germline): SQVTM, ANQGSEA. The CDR3 bases are TGCAGCGTTGGTGGCCAGGGGAGAGGCGAGACCCAGTACTTC. Its protein is CSVGGQGRGETQYF. Variable domain in full (rest from reference TRBV29-1 and TRBJ2-5): SAVISQKPSRDICQRGTSLTIQCQVDSQVTMMFWYRQQPGQSLTLIATANQGSEATYESGFVIDKFPISRPNLTFSTLTVSNMSPEDSSIYLCSVGGQGRGETQYFGPGTRLLVL.

The chain has TRBV2 and TRBJ1-1, with TRBD1 as a possible D gene (5 bases). From germline, CDR1 is SNHLY and CDR2 FYNNEI. The CDR3 loop spans 13 amino acids. Trimming pared 4 bases from V and 6 bases from J, leaving 12 bases between. DNA of the CDR3: TGTGCCAGCAGTGGGGTTCAGGGTGCTGAAGCTTTCTTT. This gives the protein CASSGVQGAEAFF.

The chain combines TRBV5-1 with TRBJ1-6, with 7 nucleotides matching TRBD1. V lost 0 bases and J lost 7; bases outside the gene matches: 4. The CDR3 spans 15 residues. Germline CDR1 SGHRS, CDR2 YFSETQ. The CDR3 is CASSLGPGGNSPLHF. The CDR3, as DNA: TGCGCCAGCAGCTTGGGCCCAGGGGGGAATTCACCCCTCCACTTT.